Detailed here is one T cell receptor (beta chain). V lost 6 bases and J 0 bases, leaving 18 bases between the germline ends. In germline, CDR1 is WNHNN, CDR2 SYGVQD (reference sequence). The CDR3 is 16 residues long. The data originate from a study of blood T cell repertoires in COVID-19. Generated by immunoSEQ multiplex PCR, the TCRdb table keeps only in-frame clones and is missing some. The sample shows 120,000 or so clones, about 80% of them seen only once. The chain uses TRBV10-1 and TRBJ2-7; a possible D gene is TRBD2 (6 bases). This TCR came from a man in his fifties or sixties with acute or convalescent COVID-19. Sequenced: peripheral blood. CDR3 residues: CASSLLGRRSSYEQYF. The CDR3 DNA reads as TGCGCCAGCAGCTTGTTGGGGAGGAGGAGCTCCTACGAGCAGTACTTC.